The T cell receptor beta chain under discussion was sequenced for a study of T cells after yellow fever vaccination. Findings of the study overall: Relatively few clonotypes were ones that appeared in both CD4 and CD8 compartments.

V lost 4 bases, J lost 0 bases, and 5 bases stayed unmatched. The germline V gene has CDR1 SGHKS and CDR2 YYEKEE (reference sequence). This CDR3 region has 15 residues. TCRdb independently ran MiXCR on the 5' RACE reads; one entry per CDR3 protein. The table includes a few hundred thousand distinct CDR3 sequences, roughly 8.4% detected once. This clonotype was counted only a few times. Its cognate antigen is unknown. The material sequenced was PBMCs, taken approximately 40 days after the first yellow fever vaccination. This sequence was found in a young man who received the YFV17D yellow fever vaccine. This sequence joins TRBV5-5 and TRBJ2-5; the match to TRBD2 covers 8 bases. The CDR3 DNA is TGTGCCAGCAGCCTACGGGGGGGAGACCAAGAGACCCAGTACTTC. Amino acid sequence: CASSLRGGDQETQYF. Full variable domain (outside the CDR3, taken from reference TRBV5-5 and TRBJ2-5): DAGVTQSPTHLIKTRGQQVTLRCSPISGHKSVSWYQQVLGQGPQFIFQYYEKEERGRGNFPDRFSARQFPNYSSELNVNALLLGDSALYLCASSLRGGDQETQYFGPGTRLLVL.